This entry describes one T cell receptor (beta chain). The data derive from a study of OX40 agonist ivuxolimab in advanced cancers. About the research overall: With a range of roughly 20 to 80, age averaged 60 years, and 65% to 90% were male.

Sequenced by immunoSEQ multiplex PCR; TCRdb stores in-frame clones only, minus some. The sample lists approximately 64,000 clones, 80% to 90% occurring once. Trimming removed 3 bases from V and 3 bases from J; junction bases left unmatched: 9. The CDR3 is 18 residues long. Germline V CDR1 and CDR2: SGDLS, YYNGEE. This chain connects TRBV9 to TRBJ2-1; 13 nucleotides match TRBD2. The specimen was CD4+ or CD8+ T cells sorted from blood, collected in a trial of the OX40 agonist ivuxolimab. The sequence came from an adult with an advanced solid tumor such as melanoma, head and neck, liver or kidney cancer. The CDR3 DNA reads as TGTGCCAGCAGCGATGGGACTAGCGGGGACACCCTCTACAATGAGCAGTTCTTC. The encoded protein is CASSDGTSGDTLYNEQFF. The whole variable domain, filled in from reference TRBV9 and TRBJ2-1, reads DSGVTQTPKHLITATGQRVTLRCSPRSGDLSVYWYQQSLDQGLQFLIQYYNGEERAKGNILERFSAQQFPDLHSELNLSSLELGDSALYFCASSDGTSGDTLYNEQFFGPGTRLTVL.